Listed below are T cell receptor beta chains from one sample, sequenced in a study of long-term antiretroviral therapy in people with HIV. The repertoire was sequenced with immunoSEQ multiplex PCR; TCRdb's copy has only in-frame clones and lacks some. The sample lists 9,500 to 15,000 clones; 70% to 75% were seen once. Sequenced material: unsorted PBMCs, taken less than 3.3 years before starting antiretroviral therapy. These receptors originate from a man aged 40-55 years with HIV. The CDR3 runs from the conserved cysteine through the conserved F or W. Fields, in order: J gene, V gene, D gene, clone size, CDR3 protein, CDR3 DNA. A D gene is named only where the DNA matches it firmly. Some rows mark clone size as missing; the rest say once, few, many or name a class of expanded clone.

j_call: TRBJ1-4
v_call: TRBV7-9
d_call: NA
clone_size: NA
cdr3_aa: CASRSGDATNEKLFF
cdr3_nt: TGTGCCAGCAGATCTGGGGATGCAACTAATGAAAAACTGTTTTTT

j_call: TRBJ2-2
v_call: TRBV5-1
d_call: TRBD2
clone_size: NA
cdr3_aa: CASSKGTSASTGELFF
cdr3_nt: TGCGCCAGCAGTAAAGGGACTAGCGCCAGCACCGGGGAGCTGTTTTTT

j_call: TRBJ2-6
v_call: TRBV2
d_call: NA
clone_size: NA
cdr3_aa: CASSMGISIQSRANVLTF
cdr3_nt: TGTGCCAGCAGTATGGGCATTTCGATACAAAGTCGGGCCAACGTCCTGACTTTC

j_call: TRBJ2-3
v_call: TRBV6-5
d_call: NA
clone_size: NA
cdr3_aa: CASSYRASSTDTQYF
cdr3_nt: TGTGCCAGCAGTTACAGAGCCAGTAGCACAGATACGCAGTATTTT

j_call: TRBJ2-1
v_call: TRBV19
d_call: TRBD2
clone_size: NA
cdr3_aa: CASSASGSSYNEQFF
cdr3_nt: TGTGCCAGTAGTGCTAGCGGAAGCTCCTACAATGAGCAGTTCTTC

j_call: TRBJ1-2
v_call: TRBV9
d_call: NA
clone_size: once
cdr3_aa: CASSVGDTVNYGYTF
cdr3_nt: TGTGCCAGCAGCGTAGGGGACACCGTTAACTATGGCTACACCTTC

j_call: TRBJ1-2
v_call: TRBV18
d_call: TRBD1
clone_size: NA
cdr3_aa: CASSPGQGYYGYTF
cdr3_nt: TGTGCCAGCTCACCCGGACAGGGGTACTATGGCTACACCTTC

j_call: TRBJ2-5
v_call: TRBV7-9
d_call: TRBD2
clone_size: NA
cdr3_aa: CASSSGLAGGMETQYF
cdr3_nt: TGTGCCAGCAGCTCGGGACTAGCGGGAGGAATGGAGACCCAGTACTTC

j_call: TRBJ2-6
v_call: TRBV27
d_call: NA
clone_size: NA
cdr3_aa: CATYPDSGANVLTF
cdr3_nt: TGTGCCACCTACCCCGACTCTGGGGCCAACGTCCTGACTTTC

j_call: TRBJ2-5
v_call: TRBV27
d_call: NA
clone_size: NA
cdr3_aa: CASSFDSGETQYF
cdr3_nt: TGTGCCAGCAGTTTTGACTCGGGGGAGACCCAGTACTTC

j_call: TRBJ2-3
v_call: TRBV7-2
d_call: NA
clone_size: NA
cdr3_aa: CASSLLTGTDTQYF
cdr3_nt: TGTGCCAGCAGCCTCCTGACAGGCACAGATACGCAGTATTTT

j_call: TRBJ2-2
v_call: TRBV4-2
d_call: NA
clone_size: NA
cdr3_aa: CASSQPTGELFF
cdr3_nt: TGTGCCAGCAGCCAACCAACCGGGGAGCTGTTTTTT

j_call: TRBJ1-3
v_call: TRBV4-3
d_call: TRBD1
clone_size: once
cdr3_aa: CASSQGTGRSGNTIYF
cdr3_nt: TGCGCCAGCAGCCAAGGGACAGGGAGGTCTGGAAACACCATATATTTT

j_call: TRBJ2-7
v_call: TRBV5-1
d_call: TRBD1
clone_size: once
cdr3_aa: CASSARDRGDEQYF
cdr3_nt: TGCGCCAGCAGCGCCCGGGACAGGGGTGACGAGCAGTACTTC